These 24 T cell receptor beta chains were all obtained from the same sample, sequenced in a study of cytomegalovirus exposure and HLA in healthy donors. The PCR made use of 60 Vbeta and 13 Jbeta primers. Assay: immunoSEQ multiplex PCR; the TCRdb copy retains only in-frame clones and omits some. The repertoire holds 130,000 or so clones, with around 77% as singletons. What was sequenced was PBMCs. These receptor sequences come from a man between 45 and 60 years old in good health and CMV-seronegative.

Written as DNA, the CDR3 is TGTGCCAGCAGCCGACAGGGCCAAGTGACAGATACGCAGTATTTT. Residues: CASSRQGQVTDTQYF. The chain has TRBV7-2 and TRBJ2-3; 7 nucleotides align to TRBD1. Germline CDR1 reads SGHTA; CDR2 reads FQGNSA. The V and J ends lost 5 bases and 3 bases, in that order; junction bases with no gene match: 8. The CDR3 totals 15 residues.

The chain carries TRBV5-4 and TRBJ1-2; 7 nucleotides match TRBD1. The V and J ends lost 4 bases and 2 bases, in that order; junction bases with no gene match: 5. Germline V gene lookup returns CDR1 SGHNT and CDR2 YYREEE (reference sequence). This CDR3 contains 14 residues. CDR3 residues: CASSNRGYNYGYTF. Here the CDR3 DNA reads TGTGCCAGCAGCAACAGGGGATACAACTATGGCTACACCTTC.

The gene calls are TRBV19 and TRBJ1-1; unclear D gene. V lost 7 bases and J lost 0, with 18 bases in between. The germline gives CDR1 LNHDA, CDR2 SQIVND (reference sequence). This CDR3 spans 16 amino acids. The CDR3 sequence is CASKLEASIVNTEAFF. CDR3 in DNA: TGTGCCAGTAAGTTAGAGGCTTCGATTGTGAACACTGAAGCTTTCTTT.

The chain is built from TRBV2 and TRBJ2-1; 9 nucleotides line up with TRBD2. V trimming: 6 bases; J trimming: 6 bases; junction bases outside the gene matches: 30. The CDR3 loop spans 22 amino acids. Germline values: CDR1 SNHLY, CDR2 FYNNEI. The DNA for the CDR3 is TGTGCCAGCAGCACCGGGACAGATGGGGGAATTAGCGGGAGAACGGGAGGCAATGAGCAGTTCTTC. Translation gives CASSTGTDGGISGRTGGNEQFF.

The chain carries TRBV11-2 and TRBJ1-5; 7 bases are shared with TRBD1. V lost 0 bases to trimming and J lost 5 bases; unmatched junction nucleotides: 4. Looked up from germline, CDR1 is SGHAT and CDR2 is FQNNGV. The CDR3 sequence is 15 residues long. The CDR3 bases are TGTGCCAGCAGCTTAGAAGGGGGCAGGGATCAGCCCCAGCATTTT. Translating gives CASSLEGGRDQPQHF.

CDR3 protein: CASSQGETGGFYEQYF. The DNA for the CDR3 is TGCGCCAGCAGCCAAGGAGAGACAGGGGGCTTCTACGAGCAGTACTTC. This chain connects TRBV4-1 to TRBJ2-7, with 10 bases lining up with TRBD1. V lost 1 base to trimming and J lost 3 bases; unmatched junction nucleotides: 6. CDR3 size: 16 residues. Germline V lookup: CDR1 MGHRA, CDR2 YSYEKL.

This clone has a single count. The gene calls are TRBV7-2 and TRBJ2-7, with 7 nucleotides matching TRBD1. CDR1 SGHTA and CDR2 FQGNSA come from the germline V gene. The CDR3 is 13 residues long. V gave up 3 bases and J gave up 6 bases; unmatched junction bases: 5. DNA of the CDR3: TGTGCCAGCAGCTTTGACAGGGTGGGCGAGCAGTACTTC. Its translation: CASSFDRVGEQYF.

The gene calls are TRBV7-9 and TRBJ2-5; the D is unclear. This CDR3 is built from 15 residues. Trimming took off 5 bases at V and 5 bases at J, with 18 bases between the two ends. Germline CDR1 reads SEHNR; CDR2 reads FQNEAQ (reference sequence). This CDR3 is CASSPGVTARETQYF. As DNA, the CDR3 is TGTGCCAGCAGCCCGGGTGTGACGGCTAGGGAGACCCAGTACTTC.

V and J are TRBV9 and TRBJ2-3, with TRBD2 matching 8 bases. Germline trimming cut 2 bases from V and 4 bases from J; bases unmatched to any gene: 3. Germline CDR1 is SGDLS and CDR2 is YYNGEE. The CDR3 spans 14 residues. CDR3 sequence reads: CASSVGLEADTQYF. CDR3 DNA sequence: TGTGCCAGCAGCGTGGGACTAGAGGCAGATACGCAGTATTTT.

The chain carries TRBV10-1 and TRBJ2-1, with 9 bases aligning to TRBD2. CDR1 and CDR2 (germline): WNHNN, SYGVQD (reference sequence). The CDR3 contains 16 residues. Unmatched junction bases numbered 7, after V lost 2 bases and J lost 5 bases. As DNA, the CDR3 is TGCGCCAGCAGTGAGGCGGGCTTAGCGGGAGACAATGAGCAGTTCTTC. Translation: CASSEAGLAGDNEQFF.

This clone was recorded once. In DNA, the CDR3 is TGTGCCAGCAGGACAGGGTCAGGGGCCAACGTCCTGACTTTC. This sequence encodes CASRTGSGANVLTF. The J gene is TRBJ2-6, the V gene TRBV27, with TRBD1 matching over 7 bases. Germline lookup yields CDR1 MNHEY and CDR2 SMNVEV (reference sequence). Trimming removed 6 bases from V and 4 bases from J; junction bases left unmatched: 3. The CDR3 totals 14 residues.

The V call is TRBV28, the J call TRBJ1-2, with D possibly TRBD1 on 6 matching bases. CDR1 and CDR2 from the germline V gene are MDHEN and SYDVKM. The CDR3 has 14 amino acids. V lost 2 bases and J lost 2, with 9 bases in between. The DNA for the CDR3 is TGTGCCAGCAGTTTAGGGGGCCGAAACTATGGCTACACCTTC. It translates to CASSLGGRNYGYTF.

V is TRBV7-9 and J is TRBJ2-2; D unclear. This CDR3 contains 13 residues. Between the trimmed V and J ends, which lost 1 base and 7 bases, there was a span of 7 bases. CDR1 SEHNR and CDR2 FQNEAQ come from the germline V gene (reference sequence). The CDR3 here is CASSLGEVGELFF. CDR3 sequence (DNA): TGTGCCAGCAGCTTAGGAGAGGTCGGGGAGCTGTTTTTT.

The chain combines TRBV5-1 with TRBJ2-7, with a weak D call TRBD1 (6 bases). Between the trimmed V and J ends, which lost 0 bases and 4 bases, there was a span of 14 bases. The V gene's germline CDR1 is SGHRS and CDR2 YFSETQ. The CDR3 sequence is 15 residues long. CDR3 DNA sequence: TGCGCCAGCAGCTTGGAAACAGGGAAATGGTACGAGCAGTACTTC. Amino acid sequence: CASSLETGKWYEQYF.

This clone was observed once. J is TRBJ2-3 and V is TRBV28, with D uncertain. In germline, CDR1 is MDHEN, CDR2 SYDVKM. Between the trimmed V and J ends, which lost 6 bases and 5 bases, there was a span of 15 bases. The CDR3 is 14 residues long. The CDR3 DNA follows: TGTGCCAGCAGCCCAGACACGCGTAGAGATACGCAGTATTTT. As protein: CASSPDTRRDTQYF.

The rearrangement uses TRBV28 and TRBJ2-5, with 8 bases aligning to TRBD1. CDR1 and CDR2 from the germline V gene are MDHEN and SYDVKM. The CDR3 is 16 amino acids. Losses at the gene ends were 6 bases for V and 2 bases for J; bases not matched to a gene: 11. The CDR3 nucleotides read TGTGCCAGCAGCCGGAGCCTCAGGACAGGGCAAGAGACCCAGTACTTC. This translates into CASSRSLRTGQETQYF.

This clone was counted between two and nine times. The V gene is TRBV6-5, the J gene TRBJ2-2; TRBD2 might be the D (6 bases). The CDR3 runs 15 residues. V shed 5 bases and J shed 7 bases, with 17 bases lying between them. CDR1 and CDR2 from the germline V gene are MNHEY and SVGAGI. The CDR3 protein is CASSGGTPSSGELFF. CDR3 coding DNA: TGTGCCAGCAGTGGGGGGACTCCCAGTAGCGGGGAGCTGTTTTTT.

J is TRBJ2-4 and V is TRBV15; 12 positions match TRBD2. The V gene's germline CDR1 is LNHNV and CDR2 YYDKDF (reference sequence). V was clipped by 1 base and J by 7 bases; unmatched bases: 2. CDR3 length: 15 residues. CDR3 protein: CATSRGGTSGNIQYF. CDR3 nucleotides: TGTGCCACCAGCAGAGGGGGGACTAGCGGGAACATTCAGTACTTC.

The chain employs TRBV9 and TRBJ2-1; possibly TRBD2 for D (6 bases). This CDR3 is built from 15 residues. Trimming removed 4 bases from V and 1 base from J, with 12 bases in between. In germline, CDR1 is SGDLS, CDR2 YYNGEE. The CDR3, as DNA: TGTGCCAGCAGCTCACGGGAGAAGTCCTACAATGAGCAGTTCTTC. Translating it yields CASSSREKSYNEQFF.

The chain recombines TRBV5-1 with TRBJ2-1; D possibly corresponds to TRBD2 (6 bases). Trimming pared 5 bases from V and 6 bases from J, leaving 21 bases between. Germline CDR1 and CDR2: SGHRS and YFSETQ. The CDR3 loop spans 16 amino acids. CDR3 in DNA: TGCGCCAGCAGTCCGAGGCGGAGGGAGGCCTTCAATGAGCAGTTCTTC. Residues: CASSPRRREAFNEQFF.

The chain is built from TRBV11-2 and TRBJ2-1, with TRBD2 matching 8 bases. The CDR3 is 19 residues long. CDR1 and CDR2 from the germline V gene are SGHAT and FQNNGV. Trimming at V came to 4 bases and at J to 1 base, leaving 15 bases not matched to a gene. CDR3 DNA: TGTGCCAGCAGCTCGCTAAGTCCAGCGGGAGATGGGTCCTACAATGAGCAGTTCTTC. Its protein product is CASSSLSPAGDGSYNEQFF. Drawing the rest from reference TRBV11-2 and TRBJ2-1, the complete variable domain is EAGVAQSPRYKIIEKRQSVAFWCNPISGHATLYWYQQILGQGPKLLIQFQNNGVVDDSQLPKDRFSAERLKGVDSTLKIQPAKLEDSAVYLCASSSLSPAGDGSYNEQFFGPGTRLTVL.

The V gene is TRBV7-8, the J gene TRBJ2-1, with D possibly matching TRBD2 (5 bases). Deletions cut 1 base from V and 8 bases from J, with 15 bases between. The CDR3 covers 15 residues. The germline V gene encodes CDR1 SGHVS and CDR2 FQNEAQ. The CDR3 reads CASSLEGLAGHEQFF. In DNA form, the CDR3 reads TGTGCCAGCAGCTTAGAAGGCCTTGCGGGCCATGAGCAGTTCTTC.

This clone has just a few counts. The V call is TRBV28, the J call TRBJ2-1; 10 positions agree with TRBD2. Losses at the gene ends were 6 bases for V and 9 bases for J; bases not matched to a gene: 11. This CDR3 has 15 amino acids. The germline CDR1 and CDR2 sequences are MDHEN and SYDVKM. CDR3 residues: CASRESGRAVGEQFF. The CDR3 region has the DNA TGTGCCAGCAGGGAGAGCGGGAGGGCGGTCGGTGAGCAGTTCTTC. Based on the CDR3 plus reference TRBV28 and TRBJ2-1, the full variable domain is DVKVTQSSRYLVKRTGEKVFLECVQDMDHENMFWYRQDPGLGLRLIYFSYDVKMKEKGDIPEGYSVSREKKERFSLILESASTNQTSMYLCASRESGRAVGEQFFGPGTRLTVL.

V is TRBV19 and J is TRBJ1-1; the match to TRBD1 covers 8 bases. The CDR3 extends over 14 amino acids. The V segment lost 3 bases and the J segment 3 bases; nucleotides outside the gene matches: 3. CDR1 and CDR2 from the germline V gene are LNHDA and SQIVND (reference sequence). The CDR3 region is CASSIGQGDTEAFF. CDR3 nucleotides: TGTGCCAGTAGTATTGGACAGGGTGACACTGAAGCTTTCTTT.